Below are 10 T cell receptor beta chains sequenced from a single sample in a study of Ad26.COV2.S vaccination and SARS-CoV-2 variants. As for treatment: around 19 received Ad26.COV2.S at low or high dose, single or two shots; several received placebo; per-sample allocation not given. The samples date from day 63 after the first vaccine or placebo injection. Sequencing used immunoSEQ multiplex PCR; TCRdb keeps in-frame clones, though not all of them. The repertoire holds about 420,000 clones, with approximately 87% as singletons. The material was peripheral blood, obtained in a trial of Ad26.COV2.S vaccine versus placebo. The source is a person aged 18-60 years who received the Ad26.COV2.S COVID-19 vaccine or a placebo.

The chain carries TRBV11-1 and TRBJ2-5; possible D gene TRBD2, 6 bases. This CDR3 comprises 15 residues. CDR1 and CDR2 from the germline V gene are SGHAT and FQDESV (reference sequence). Trimming shortened V by 4 bases and J by 5 bases, and 17 bases separated the two germline ends. CDR3 sequence reads: CASSSMDREWETQYF. CDR3 nucleotides: TGTGCCAGCAGCTCCATGGATCGGGAGTGGGAGACCCAGTACTTC.

This clone was detected only a few times. The chain links TRBV6-5 to TRBJ2-7; 10 bases line up with TRBD1. Germline-derived CDR1 and CDR2 are MNHEY and SVGAGI. This CDR3 is 15 amino acids long. Trimming took 7 bases from V and 6 from J; bases not matched to a gene: 12. CDR3 residues: CASTLPGQGEFEQYF. DNA of the CDR3: TGTGCCAGCACCCTACCAGGACAGGGGGAATTCGAGCAGTACTTC.

This clone was found once. The J gene is TRBJ1-4, the V gene TRBV11-2; D is uncertain. Germline V gives CDR1 SGHAT, CDR2 FQNNGV. V lost 8 bases, J lost 8 bases, and 12 bases lay in between. This CDR3 region has 12 residues. Written as DNA, the CDR3 is TGTGCCAGCTCAGACTTTGGCGAAAAACTGTTTTTT. Its translation: CASSDFGEKLFF.

CDR3 loop: CASSLREYGYTF. The CDR3 DNA is TGTGCCAGCAGTTTACGGGAATATGGCTACACCTTC. The chain links TRBV28 to TRBJ1-2; D gene ambiguous. This CDR3 region has 12 residues. From germline, CDR1 is MDHEN and CDR2 SYDVKM. Trimming cost V 2 bases and J 5 bases, with 6 bases left between them.

The sample holds one count of this clone. The rearrangement links TRBV28 to TRBJ1-5, with 9 positions matching TRBD1. After removal of 4 bases from V and 4 bases from J, the junction contained 2 bases not matched to a gene. The CDR3 contains 14 residues. Per the germline V gene, CDR1 is MDHEN and CDR2 is SYDVKM. The CDR3: CASSYGTGNQPQHF. The CDR3, as DNA: TGTGCCAGCAGTTACGGGACAGGGAATCAGCCCCAGCATTTT.

The chain is built from TRBV29-1 and TRBJ2-5; D possibly corresponds to TRBD1 (6 bases). The CDR3 loop spans 14 amino acids. Trimming removed 1 base at V and 5 bases at J, with 14 bases between. Germline assignment: CDR1 SQVTM and CDR2 ANQGSEA. The CDR3 coding sequence is TGCAGCGTTGAAGGTGGGGCAGGGGCTGAGACCCAGTACTTC. It yields the protein CSVEGGAGAETQYF.

This clone was observed a single time. The chain combines TRBV27 with TRBJ1-5; TRBD1 aligns across 8 bases. Per the germline V gene, CDR1 is MNHEY and CDR2 is SMNVEV (reference sequence). CDR3 length: 14 amino acids. V trimming: 0 bases; J trimming: 15 bases; junction bases outside the gene matches: 10. The CDR3, as DNA: TGTGCCAGCAGTTTATCGGTTGACAGGGGAGGTAGGCATTTT. This gives the protein CASSLSVDRGGRHF.

The gene calls are TRBV2 and TRBJ2-1; a weak D match, TRBD1 (5 bases). Germline V lookup: CDR1 SNHLY, CDR2 FYNNEI. CDR3 length: 15 residues. Trimming removed 10 bases from V and 1 base from J, with 17 bases in between. CDR3 protein: CAIEEGEESYNEQFF. The CDR3 DNA follows: TGTGCCATCGAGGAAGGGGAAGAGTCCTACAATGAGCAGTTCTTC.

The chain joins TRBV24-1 to TRBJ1-2; TRBD1 matches 9 bases. The V gene's germline CDR1 is KGHDR and CDR2 SFDVKD. With V trimmed by 5 bases and J by 3 bases, 3 bases remained unmatched. The CDR3 is 14 residues long. Written as DNA, the CDR3 is TGTGCCACCAGTGGAGGACAGGGGTACTATGGCTACACCTTC. It specifies CATSGGQGYYGYTF.

The J gene is TRBJ2-7, the V gene TRBV6-2 or TRBV6-3; 13 nucleotides align to TRBD2. The CDR3 is 16 residues long. Unmatched junction bases numbered 7, after V lost 6 bases and J lost 2 bases. The germline V gene has CDR1 MNHEY and CDR2 SVGEGT. The CDR3 region has the DNA TGTGCCAGCAGCGCCGGGACTAGCGGGGCAACCTACGAGCAGTACTTC. This gives the protein CASSAGTSGATYEQYF.